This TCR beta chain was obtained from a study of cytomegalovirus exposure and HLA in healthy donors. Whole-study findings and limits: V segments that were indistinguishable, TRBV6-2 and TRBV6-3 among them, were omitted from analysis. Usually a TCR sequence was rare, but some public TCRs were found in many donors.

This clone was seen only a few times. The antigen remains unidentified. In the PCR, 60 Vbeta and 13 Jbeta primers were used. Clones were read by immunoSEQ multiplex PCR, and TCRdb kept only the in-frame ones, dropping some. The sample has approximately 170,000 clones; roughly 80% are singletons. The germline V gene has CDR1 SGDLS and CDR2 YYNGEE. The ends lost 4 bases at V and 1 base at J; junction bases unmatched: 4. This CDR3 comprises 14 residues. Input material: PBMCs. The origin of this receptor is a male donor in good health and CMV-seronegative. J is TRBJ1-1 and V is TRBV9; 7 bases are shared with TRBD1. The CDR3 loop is CASSPDRENTEAFF. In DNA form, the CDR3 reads TGTGCCAGCAGCCCCGACAGGGAGAACACTGAAGCTTTCTTT.